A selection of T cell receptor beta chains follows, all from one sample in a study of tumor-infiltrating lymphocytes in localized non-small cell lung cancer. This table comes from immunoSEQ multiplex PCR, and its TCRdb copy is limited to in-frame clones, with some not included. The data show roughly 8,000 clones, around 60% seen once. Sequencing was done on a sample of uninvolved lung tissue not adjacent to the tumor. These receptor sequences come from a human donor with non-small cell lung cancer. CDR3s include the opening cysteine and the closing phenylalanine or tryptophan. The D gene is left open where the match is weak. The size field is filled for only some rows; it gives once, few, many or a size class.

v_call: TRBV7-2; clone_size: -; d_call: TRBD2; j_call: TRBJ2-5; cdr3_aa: CASSPQGSSGGYQETQYF; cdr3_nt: TGTGCCAGCAGCCCCCAAGGCTCTAGCGGGGGGTACCAAGAGACCCAGTACTTC
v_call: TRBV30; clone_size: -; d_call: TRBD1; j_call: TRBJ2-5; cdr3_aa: CAWSTGAETQYF; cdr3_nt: TGTGCCTGGAGCACAGGGGCCGAGACCCAGTACTTC
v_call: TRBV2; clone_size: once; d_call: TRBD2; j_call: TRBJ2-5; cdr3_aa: CASSQLALETQYF; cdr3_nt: TGTGCCAGCAGCCAACTAGCGTTGGAGACCCAGTACTTC
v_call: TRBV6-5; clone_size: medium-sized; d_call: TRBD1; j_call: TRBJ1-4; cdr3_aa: CASRDSATNEKLFF; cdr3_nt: TGTGCCAGCCGGGACAGCGCAACTAATGAAAAACTGTTTTTT
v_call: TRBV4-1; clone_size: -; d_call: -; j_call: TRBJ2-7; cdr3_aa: CASSLTSYEQYF; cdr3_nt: TGCGCCAGCAGCCTGACCTCCTACGAGCAGTACTTC
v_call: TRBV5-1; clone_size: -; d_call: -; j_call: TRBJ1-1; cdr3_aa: CASSMDSRNTEAFF; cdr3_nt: TGCGCCAGCAGCATGGACAGCCGGAACACTGAAGCTTTCTTT
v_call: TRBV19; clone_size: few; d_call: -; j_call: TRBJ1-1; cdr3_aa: CASRARTAGTEAFF; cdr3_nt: TGTGCCAGTAGGGCGCGGACCGCGGGCACTGAAGCTTTCTTT
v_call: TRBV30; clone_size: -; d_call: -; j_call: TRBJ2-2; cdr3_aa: CAWGGPRRAGELFF; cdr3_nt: TGTGCCTGGGGGGGACCGCGCCGCGCCGGGGAGCTGTTTTTT
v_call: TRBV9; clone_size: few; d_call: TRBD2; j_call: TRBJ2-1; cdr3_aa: CASSVGTSGGHEQFF; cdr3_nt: TGTGCCAGCAGCGTAGGAACTAGCGGGGGACATGAGCAGTTCTTC
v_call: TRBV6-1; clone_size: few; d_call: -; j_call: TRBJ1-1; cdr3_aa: CATSGQHYTEAFF; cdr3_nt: TGTGCCACCTCGGGACAACATTACACTGAAGCTTTCTTT
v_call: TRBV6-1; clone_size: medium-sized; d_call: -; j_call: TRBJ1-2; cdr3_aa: CASINPGRGGYGYTF; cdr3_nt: TGTGCCAGCATTAACCCCGGGCGGGGAGGCTATGGCTACACCTTC
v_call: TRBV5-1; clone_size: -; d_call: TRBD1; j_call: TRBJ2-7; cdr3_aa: CASSQTGTGGFEQYF; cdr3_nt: TGCGCCAGCAGCCAGACCGGGACAGGGGGCTTCGAGCAGTACTTC
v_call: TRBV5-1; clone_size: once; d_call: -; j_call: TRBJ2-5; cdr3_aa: CASNIFPEETQYF; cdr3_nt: TGCGCCAGCAACATCTTTCCGGAAGAGACCCAGTACTTC
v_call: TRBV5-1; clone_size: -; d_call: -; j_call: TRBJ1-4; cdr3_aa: CASSTWGYDNEKLFF; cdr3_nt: TGCGCCAGCAGCACTTGGGGTTACGATAATGAAAAACTGTTTTTT
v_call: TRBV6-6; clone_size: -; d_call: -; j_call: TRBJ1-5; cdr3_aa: CATSTWNQPQHF; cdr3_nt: TGTGCCACCTCTACGTGGAATCAGCCCCAGCATTTT
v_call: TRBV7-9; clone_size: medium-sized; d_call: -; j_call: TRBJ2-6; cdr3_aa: CASSLAGANVLTF; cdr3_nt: TGTGCCAGCAGCTTAGCAGGGGCCAACGTCCTGACTTTC
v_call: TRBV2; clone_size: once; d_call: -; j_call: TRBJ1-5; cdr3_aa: CASGRSTGDQPQHF; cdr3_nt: TGTGCCAGCGGAAGAAGCACAGGTGATCAGCCCCAGCATTTT
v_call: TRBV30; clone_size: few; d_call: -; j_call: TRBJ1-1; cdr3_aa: CAWSVMLNTEAFF; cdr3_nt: TGTGCCTGGAGTGTTATGCTGAACACTGAAGCTTTCTTT
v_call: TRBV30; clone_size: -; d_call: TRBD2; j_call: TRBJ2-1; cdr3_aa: CAWRIAGGNEQFF; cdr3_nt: TGTGCCTGGAGAATAGCGGGGGGGAATGAGCAGTTCTTC
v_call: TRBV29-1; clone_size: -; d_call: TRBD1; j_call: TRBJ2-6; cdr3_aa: CSVGDRGSGANVLTF; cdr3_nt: TGCAGCGTTGGGGACAGGGGGTCTGGGGCCAACGTCCTGACTTTC
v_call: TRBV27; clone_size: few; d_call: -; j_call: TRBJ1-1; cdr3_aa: CASSLQGREAFF; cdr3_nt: TGTGCCAGCAGTCTTCAAGGCCGTGAAGCTTTCTTT
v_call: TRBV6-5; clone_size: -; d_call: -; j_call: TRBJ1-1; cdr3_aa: CASSTEDRLNTEAFF; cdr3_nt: TGTGCCAGCAGTACTGAAGACAGACTGAACACTGAAGCTTTCTTT
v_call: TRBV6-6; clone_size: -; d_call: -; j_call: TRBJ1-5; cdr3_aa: CASRLGTAGQPQHF; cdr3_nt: TGTGCCAGCAGGCTAGGGACGGCGGGTCAGCCCCAGCATTTT
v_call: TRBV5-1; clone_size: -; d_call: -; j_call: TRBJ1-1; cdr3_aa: CASSLYDNTEAFF; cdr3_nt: TGCGCCAGCAGCTTGTACGACAACACTGAAGCTTTCTTT
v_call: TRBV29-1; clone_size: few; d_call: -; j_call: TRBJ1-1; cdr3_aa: CSVQRGGNTEAFF; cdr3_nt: TGCAGCGTTCAAAGAGGGGGGAACACTGAAGCTTTCTTT
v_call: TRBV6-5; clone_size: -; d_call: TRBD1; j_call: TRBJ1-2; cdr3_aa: CASSYGTGANYGYTF; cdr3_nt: TGTGCCAGCAGTTACGGGACAGGGGCTAACTATGGCTACACCTTC
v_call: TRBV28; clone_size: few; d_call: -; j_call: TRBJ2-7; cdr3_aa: CASSGVYEQYF; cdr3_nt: TGTGCCAGCTCAGGAGTCTACGAGCAGTACTTC
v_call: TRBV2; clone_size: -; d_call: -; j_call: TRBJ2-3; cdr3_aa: CASRRRAGPDTQYF; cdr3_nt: TGTGCCAGCAGGAGGCGGGCGGGCCCAGATACGCAGTATTTT
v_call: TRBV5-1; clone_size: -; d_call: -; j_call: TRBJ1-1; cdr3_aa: CASSFAIGTEAFF; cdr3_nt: TGCGCCAGCAGCTTCGCCATTGGGACTGAAGCTTTCTTT
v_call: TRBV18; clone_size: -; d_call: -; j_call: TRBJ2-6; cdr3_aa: CASSPTGAPGANVLTF; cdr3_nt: TGTGCCAGCTCACCGACGGGGGCGCCAGGGGCCAACGTCCTGACTTTC
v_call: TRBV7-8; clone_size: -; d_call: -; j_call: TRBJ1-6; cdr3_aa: CASSLQLGVTNSPLHF; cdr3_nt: TGTGCCAGCAGCTTACAATTGGGGGTAACTAATTCACCCCTCCACTTT
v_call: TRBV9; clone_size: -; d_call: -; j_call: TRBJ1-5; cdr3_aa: CASSVGAGGASNQPQHF; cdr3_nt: TGTGCCAGCAGCGTAGGGGCGGGAGGGGCCAGCAATCAGCCCCAGCATTTT
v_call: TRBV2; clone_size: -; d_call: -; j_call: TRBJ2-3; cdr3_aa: CASNPLTDTQYF; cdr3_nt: TGTGCCAGCAATCCTCTCACAGATACGCAGTATTTT
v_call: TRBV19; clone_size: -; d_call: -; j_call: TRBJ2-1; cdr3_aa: CASRPRGGIYNEQFF; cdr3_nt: TGTGCCAGTAGGCCGAGGGGTGGGATCTACAATGAGCAGTTCTTC
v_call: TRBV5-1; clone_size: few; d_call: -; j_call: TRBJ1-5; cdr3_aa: CASSWGEDSNQPQHF; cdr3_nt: TGCGCCAGCAGCTGGGGGGAGGATAGCAATCAGCCCCAGCATTTT
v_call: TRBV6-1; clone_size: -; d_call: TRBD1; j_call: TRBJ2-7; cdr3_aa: CASTPGQYTYEQYF; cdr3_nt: TGTGCCAGCACCCCGGGACAGTATACCTACGAGCAGTACTTC
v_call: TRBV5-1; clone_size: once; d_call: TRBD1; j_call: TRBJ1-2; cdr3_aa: CASSSRQGADYGYTF; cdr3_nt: TGCGCCAGCAGCTCTAGACAGGGGGCGGACTATGGCTACACCTTC
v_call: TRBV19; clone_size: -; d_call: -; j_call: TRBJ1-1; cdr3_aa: CASSLTGINTEAFF; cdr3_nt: TGTGCCAGTAGTCTTACAGGGATCAACACTGAAGCTTTCTTT
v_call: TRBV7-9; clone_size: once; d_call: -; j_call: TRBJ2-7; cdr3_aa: CASSFEQTYEQYF; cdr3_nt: TGTGCCAGCAGCTTTGAACAGACCTACGAGCAGTACTTC
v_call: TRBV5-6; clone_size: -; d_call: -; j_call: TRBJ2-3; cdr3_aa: CASSTRQDYTDTQYF; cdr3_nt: TGTGCCAGCAGCACCCGACAGGATTACACAGATACGCAGTATTTT
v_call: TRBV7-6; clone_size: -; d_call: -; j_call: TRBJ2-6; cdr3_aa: CASSLEFLGPTSGANVLTF; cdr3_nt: TGTGCCAGCAGCTTAGAGTTTTTAGGGCCCACCTCTGGGGCCAACGTCCTGACTTTC
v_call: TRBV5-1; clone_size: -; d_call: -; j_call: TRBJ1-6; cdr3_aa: CASSLEAEGLYNSPLHF; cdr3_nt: TGCGCCAGCAGCTTGGAGGCAGAAGGATTATATAATTCACCCCTCCACTTT
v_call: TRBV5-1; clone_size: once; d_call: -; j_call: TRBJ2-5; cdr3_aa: CASSAGMETQYF; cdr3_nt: TGCGCCAGCAGCGCCGGAATGGAGACCCAGTACTTC
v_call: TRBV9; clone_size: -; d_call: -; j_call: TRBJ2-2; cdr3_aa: CAAGRQNTGELFF; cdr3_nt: TGTGCCGCCGGGCGACAGAACACCGGGGAGCTGTTTTTT
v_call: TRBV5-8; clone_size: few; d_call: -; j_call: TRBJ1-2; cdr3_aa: CASSLGDQPDLF; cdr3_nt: TGTGCCAGCAGCTTGGGGGATCAGCCGGACCTCTTC
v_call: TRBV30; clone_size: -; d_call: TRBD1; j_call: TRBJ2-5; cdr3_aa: CAWRRGTGGKETQYF; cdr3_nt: TGTGCCTGGAGGAGGGGGACAGGGGGCAAAGAGACCCAGTACTTC
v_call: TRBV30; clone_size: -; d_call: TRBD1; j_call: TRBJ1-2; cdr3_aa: CAWKGQANYGYTF; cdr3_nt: TGTGCCTGGAAAGGACAGGCTAACTATGGCTACACCTTC
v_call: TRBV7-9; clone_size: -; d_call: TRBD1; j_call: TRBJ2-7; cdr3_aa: CASSQRTGDEQYF; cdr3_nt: TGTGCCAGCAGCCAACGCACAGGGGACGAGCAGTACTTC
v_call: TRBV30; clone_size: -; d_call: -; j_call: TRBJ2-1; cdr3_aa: CAWSGTAKDEQFF; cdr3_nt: TGTGCCTGGAGTGGGACAGCTAAGGATGAGCAGTTCTTC
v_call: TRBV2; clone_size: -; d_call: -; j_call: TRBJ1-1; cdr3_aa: CASSERSPEAFF; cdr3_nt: TGTGCCAGCAGTGAAAGGAGCCCTGAAGCTTTCTTT
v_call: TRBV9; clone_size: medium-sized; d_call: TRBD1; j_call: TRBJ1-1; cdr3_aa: CASSGQGARVTEAFF; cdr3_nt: TGTGCCAGCAGCGGACAGGGGGCGCGGGTCACTGAAGCTTTCTTT
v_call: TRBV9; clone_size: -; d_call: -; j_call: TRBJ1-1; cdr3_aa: CASSVRGGTEAFF; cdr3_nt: TGTGCCAGCAGCGTAAGAGGGGGCACTGAAGCTTTCTTT
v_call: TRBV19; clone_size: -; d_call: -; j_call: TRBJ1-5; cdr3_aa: CASRTRISNQPQHF; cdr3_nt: TGTGCCAGCAGAACACGGATCTCTAATCAGCCCCAGCATTTT
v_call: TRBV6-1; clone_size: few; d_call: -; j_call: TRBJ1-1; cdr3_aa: CASRSKTNTEAFF; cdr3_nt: TGTGCCAGCAGATCGAAAACGAACACTGAAGCTTTCTTT
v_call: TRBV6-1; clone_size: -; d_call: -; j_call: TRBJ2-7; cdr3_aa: CASSPPGDSSYEQYF; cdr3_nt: TGTGCCAGCAGCCCTCCGGGGGACAGCTCCTACGAGCAGTACTTC
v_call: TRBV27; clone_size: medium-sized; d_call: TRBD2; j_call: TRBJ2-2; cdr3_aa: CASTPGLADATGELFF; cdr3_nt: TGTGCCAGCACCCCCGGACTAGCGGACGCCACCGGGGAGCTGTTTTTT